These T cell receptor beta chains were read from a single sample in a study of T cell repertoires in cytomegalovirus infection. TCRdb analysed the reads with MiXCR anew, one entry per CDR3 protein. The sample includes about 260,000 distinct CDR3 sequences, around 13% seen only once; the top ten take around 9%. What was sequenced was PBMCs. The receptors were gathered from a human donor in good health (CMV status not recorded). Some clones in this sample may be carry-over from other donors' samples. Each CDR3 is given without its conserved first and last residue. Size is stated for part of the rows, as once, few or many counts, or as a class when the clone is expanded.

AIRVETGNEQF | TRBV10-3 | NA
ASGSSGAISYEQY | TRBV27 | few
ASSYSSGSETQY | TRBV4-1 | NA
ASSLAGGAYNEQF | TRBV7-3 | many
SAPTSGGSNIQY | TRBV20-1 | NA
ATPDRERETQY | TRBV6-1 | NA
ASSAMGDKNIQY | TRBV9 | NA
ASSSTGGYSDSPLH | TRBV6-6 | NA
ASSPGIHSYEQY | TRBV7-9 | many
ASSPRKAPGSYEQY | TRBV18 | NA
ASSYSDGSGANVLT | TRBV6-6 | many
ASSLSPHEQY | TRBV28 | NA
ASSIYGGRPHQPQH | TRBV28 | NA
ASSSSENTGELF | TRBV7-9 | few
ASSSELEDTQY | TRBV7-8 | many
ASSLQTGWSYGYT | TRBV12-3/TRBV12-4 | many
ATKRGDSYEQY | TRBV7-6 | many
ASSSEVATGELF | TRBV7-8 | many
ASSLDRFAQF | TRBV7-2 | many
ASSFQGALVDTQY | TRBV7-2 | many
ASDPGGNTYEQY | TRBV28 | many
SARRREVPYNEQF | TRBV20-1 | few
ASSALDRRGEQY | TRBV6-6 | many
ASSFWDRVGNYGYT | TRBV9 | many
ASSSGTGGAGNIQY | TRBV11-3 | NA
ASSSLGGHYEQY | TRBV6-5 | NA
ASSLVAGWAF | TRBV5-1 | few
ASSLEWDSNEKLF | TRBV5-4 | NA
ASSFGTAYNEQF | TRBV27 | NA
ASSYSSLWARAGGYT | TRBV6-5 | NA
ASSPTKGQKQF | TRBV18 | NA
ASSSTGTTDTQY | TRBV7-3 | many
SARDLQGSSSPLH | TRBV20-1 | NA